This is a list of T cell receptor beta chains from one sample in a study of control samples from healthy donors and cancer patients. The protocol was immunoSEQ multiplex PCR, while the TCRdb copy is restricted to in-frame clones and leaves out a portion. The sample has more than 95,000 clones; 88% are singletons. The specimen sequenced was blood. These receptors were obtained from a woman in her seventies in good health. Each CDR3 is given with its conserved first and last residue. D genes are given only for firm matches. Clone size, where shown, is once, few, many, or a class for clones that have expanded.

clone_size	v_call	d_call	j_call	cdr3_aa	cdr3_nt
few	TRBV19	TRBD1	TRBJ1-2	CASREDRVENYGYTF	TGTGCCAGTAGGGAGGACAGGGTCGAAAACTATGGCTACACCTTC
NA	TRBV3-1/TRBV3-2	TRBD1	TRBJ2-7	CASSQKPPDRGSNEQYF	TGTGCCAGCAGCCAAAAACCGCCTGACAGGGGGTCTAACGAGCAGTACTTC
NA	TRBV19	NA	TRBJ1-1	CASSSGFVTEAFF	TGTGCCAGTAGTTCCGGATTTGTGACTGAAGCTTTCTTT
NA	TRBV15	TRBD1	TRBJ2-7	CATSRTAGGRNEQYF	TGTGCCACCAGCAGAACCGCAGGGGGCCGGAACGAGCAGTACTTC
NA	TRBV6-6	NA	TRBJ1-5	CASSYGLAQPQHF	TGTGCCAGCAGTTACGGGTTGGCTCAGCCCCAGCATTTT
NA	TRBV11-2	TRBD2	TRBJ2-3	CASSFTRGGVETDTQYF	TGTGCCAGCAGCTTCACGCGGGGGGGCGTCGAGACAGATACGCAGTATTTT
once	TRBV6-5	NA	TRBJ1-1	CASWQGPLNTEAFF	TGTGCCAGCTGGCAGGGGCCCTTGAACACTGAAGCTTTCTTT
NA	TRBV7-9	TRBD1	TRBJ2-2	CASSLGPGQGSTGELFF	TGTGCCAGCAGCTTAGGTCCGGGACAGGGAAGCACCGGGGAGCTGTTTTTT
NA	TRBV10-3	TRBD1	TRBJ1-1	CAISGTGGEAFF	TGTGCCATCTCCGGGACAGGGGGTGAAGCTTTCTTT
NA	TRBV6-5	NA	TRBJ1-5	CASSNGNQPQHF	TGTGCCAGCAGCAACGGTAATCAGCCCCAGCATTTT
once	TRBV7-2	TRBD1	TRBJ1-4	CASSPQGVLEKLFF	TGTGCCAGCAGCCCACAGGGGGTTCTTGAAAAACTGTTTTTT
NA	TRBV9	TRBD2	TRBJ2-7	CASSPGERGAYEQYF	TGTGCCAGCAGCCCGGGGGAGCGGGGGGCCTACGAGCAGTACTTC
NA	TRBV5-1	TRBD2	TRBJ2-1	CASSLTGGSGEQFF	TGCGCCAGCAGCCTTACCGGGGGGTCGGGTGAGCAGTTCTTC
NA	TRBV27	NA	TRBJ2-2	CASSGGEAGELFF	TGTGCCAGCAGTGGGGGCGAGGCCGGGGAGCTGTTTTTT
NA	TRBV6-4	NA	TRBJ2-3	CASSEQGRGTDTQYF	TGTGCCAGCAGTGAACAGGGTCGGGGCACAGATACGCAGTATTTT
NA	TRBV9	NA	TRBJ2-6	CASSVGVGESSGANVLTF	TGTGCCAGCAGCGTAGGCGTGGGGGAGAGCTCTGGGGCCAACGTCCTGACTTTC
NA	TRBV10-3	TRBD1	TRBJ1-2	CAISERQGASPSYTF	TGTGCCATCAGTGAGCGGCAGGGGGCGAGCCCCTCCTACACCTTC
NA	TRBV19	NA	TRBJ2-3	CASRGAGRSTDTQYF	TGTGCCAGTAGGGGCGCCGGTCGGAGCACAGATACGCAGTATTTT
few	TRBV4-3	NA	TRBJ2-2	CASSRDTFNTGELFF	TGCGCCAGCAGCCGGGACACCTTCAACACCGGGGAGCTGTTTTTT
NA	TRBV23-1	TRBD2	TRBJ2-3	CASIGGGLPNTDTQYF	TGCGCCAGCATCGGGGGGGGACTACCAAACACAGATACGCAGTATTTT
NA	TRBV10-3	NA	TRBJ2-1	CAISDMTEQFF	TGTGCCATCAGTGATATGACTGAGCAGTTCTTC
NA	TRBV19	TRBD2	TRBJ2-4	CASSIGLAWGKNIQYF	TGTGCCAGTAGTATCGGACTAGCGTGGGGCAAAAACATTCAGTACTTC
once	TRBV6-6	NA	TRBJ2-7	CASSYSPSYEQYF	TGTGCCAGCAGTTACTCCCCCTCCTACGAGCAGTACTTC
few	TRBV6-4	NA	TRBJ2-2	CASSSGFDTGELFF	TGTGCCAGCAGTTCCGGCTTCGACACCGGGGAGCTGTTTTTT
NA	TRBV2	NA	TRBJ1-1	CASALGGARTEAFF	TGTGCCAGCGCTCTCGGGGGCGCCCGGACTGAAGCTTTCTTT
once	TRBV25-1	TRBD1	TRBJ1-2	CASSSRDRSYGYTF	TGTGCCAGCAGTAGTCGGGACAGGAGCTATGGCTACACCTTC
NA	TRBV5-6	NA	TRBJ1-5	CASSAMWGANQPQHF	TGTGCCAGCAGCGCAATGTGGGGGGCCAATCAGCCCCAGCATTTT
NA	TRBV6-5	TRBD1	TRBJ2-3	CASTKGGTGDTQYF	TGTGCCAGCACCAAAGGGGGCACCGGAGATACGCAGTATTTT
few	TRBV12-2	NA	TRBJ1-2	CASPREYRGYGYTF	TGTGCAAGCCCCCGGGAGTACCGCGGCTATGGCTACACCTTC
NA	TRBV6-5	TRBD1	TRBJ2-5	CASSGQGIQETQYF	TGTGCCAGCAGCGGACAGGGTATTCAAGAGACCCAGTACTTC
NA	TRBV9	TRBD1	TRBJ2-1	CASSDKRQGEDEQFF	TGTGCCAGCAGCGATAAGCGACAGGGGGAGGATGAGCAGTTCTTC
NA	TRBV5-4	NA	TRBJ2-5	CASSLPGEETQYF	TGTGCCAGCAGCTTGCCAGGGGAGGAGACCCAGTACTTC
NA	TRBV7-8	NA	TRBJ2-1	CASSLIAGHRYNEQFF	TGTGCCAGCAGCTTAATTGCTGGACACCGCTACAATGAGCAGTTCTTC
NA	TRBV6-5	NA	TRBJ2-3	CASSYSEFTDTQYF	TGTGCCAGCAGTTATTCAGAATTCACAGATACGCAGTATTTT
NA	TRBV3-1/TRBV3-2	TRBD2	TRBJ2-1	CASSPGTRVGEQFF	TGTGCCAGCAGCCCCGGGACTAGGGTGGGGGAGCAGTTCTTC
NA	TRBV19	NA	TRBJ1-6	CASSLQPRAPGSYNSPLHF	TGTGCCAGTAGTCTCCAGCCCCGGGCCCCCGGCTCCTATAATTCACCCCTCCACTTT
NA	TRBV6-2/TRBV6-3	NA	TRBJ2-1	CASSYGPEQPNEQFF	TGTGCCAGCAGTTACGGCCCAGAACAGCCCAATGAGCAGTTCTTC
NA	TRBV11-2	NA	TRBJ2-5	CASSAGAGAGETQYF	TGTGCCAGCAGCGCGGGCGCGGGGGCGGGGGAGACCCAGTACTTC
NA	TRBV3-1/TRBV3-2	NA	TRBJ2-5	CASSQVRGAQETQYF	TGTGCCAGCAGCCAAGTCCGCGGGGCTCAAGAGACCCAGTACTTC
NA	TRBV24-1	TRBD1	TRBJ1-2	CATSDSLRTGSYGYTF	TGTGCCACCAGTGACTCCCTTCGGACAGGAAGCTATGGCTACACCTTC
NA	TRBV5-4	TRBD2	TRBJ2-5	CASGTTSGGAQETQYF	TGTGCCAGCGGAACAACTAGCGGGGGGGCCCAAGAGACCCAGTACTTC
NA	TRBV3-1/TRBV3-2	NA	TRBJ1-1	CASSPGEDTEAFF	TGTGCCAGCAGCCCTGGGGAGGACACTGAAGCTTTCTTT
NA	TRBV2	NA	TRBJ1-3	CASSAPELSGNTIYF	TGTGCCAGCAGTGCCCCGGAACTCTCTGGAAACACCATATATTTT
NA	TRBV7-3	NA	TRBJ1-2	CASSLIRDSGYTF	TGTGCCAGCAGCTTAATCCGGGATTCTGGCTACACCTTC
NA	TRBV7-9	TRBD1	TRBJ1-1	CASSLGQGTRTEAFF	TGTGCCAGCAGCTTAGGACAGGGCACAAGAACTGAAGCTTTCTTT
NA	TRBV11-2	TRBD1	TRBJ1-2	CASSLEGQAKRYTF	TGTGCCAGCAGCTTAGAGGGACAGGCCAAGCGCTACACCTTC
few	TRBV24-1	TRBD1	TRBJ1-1	CATSARPGERGRGTEAFF	TGTGCCACCAGTGCACGGCCCGGGGAGAGGGGGCGCGGAACTGAAGCTTTCTTT
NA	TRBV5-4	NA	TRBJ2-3	CASSSPVGGPVDTQYF	TGTGCCAGCAGCTCACCGGTTGGGGGGCCGGTAGATACGCAGTATTTT
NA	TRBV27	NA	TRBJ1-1	CASSLGRDTEAFF	TGTGCCAGCAGTTTAGGGCGGGACACTGAAGCTTTCTTT